Listed here is a single TCR beta chain. The antigen is undetermined. This CDR3 is built from 16 residues. The ends were cut back, 3 bases at V and 0 bases at J, with 12 bases in the middle. CDR1 LGHNA and CDR2 YSLEER come from the germline V gene. Libraries were prepared by immunoSEQ multiplex PCR; TCRdb keeps only in-frame clonotypes and omits some of them. The sample shows roughly 110,000 clones, roughly 89% of them seen only once. The sample comes from a study of T cell responses to AZD1222 COVID-19 vaccine. General study findings and limits: With two AZD1222 doses given, Spike-specific TCR breadth and depth both rose. The reported proportion of spike-specific TCRs targeting unmutated variant regions was nearly half. White British ancestry dominated among donors, who included more females, and clonal diversity was possibly underestimated. The repertoires were collected only after the peak T cell response.

The sequenced sample was peripheral blood, obtained on day 0 of AZD1222 vaccination. The chain combines TRBV4-3 with TRBJ1-3, with D unclear. The origin of this receptor is an adult in good health. CDR3 nucleotide sequence: TGCGCCAGCAGCCAGACACCGGGGAGCTCTGGAAACACCATATATTTT. Translated, it gives CASSQTPGSSGNTIYF.